The 4 T cell receptor beta chains in this list originate from one sample, sequenced in a study of cytomegalovirus exposure and HLA in healthy donors. In the PCR, 60 Vbeta and 13 Jbeta primers were used. The assay was immunoSEQ multiplex PCR, and TCRdb's table has in-frame clones only and misses some. The sample has about 130,000 clones, around three quarters seen once. Input material: PBMCs. Receptors were obtained from a female donor in good health and CMV-seronegative.

This chain joins TRBV19 and TRBJ2-1, with 16 bases lining up with TRBD2. The V gene's germline CDR1 is LNHDA and CDR2 SQIVND (reference sequence). The CDR3 is 18 amino acids. After removal of 1 base from V and 7 bases from J, the junction contained 7 bases not matched to a gene. CDR3 nucleotide sequence: TGTGCCAGTAGTATAGCTCTAAGGGGACTAGCGGGGGGGAATGAGCAGTTCTTC. It specifies CASSIALRGLAGGNEQFF.

V is TRBV30 and J is TRBJ1-5; no clear D. The CDR3 is 13 amino acids. Germline V gives CDR1 GTSNPN, CDR2 SVGIG (reference sequence). V lost 0 bases and J lost 7, with 10 bases in between. The CDR3 protein is CAWSVQERQPQHF. For the CDR3, the DNA is TGTGCCTGGAGTGTACAAGAGAGGCAGCCCCAGCATTTT.

The gene calls are TRBV19 and TRBJ2-7, with D unresolved. The CDR3 spans 15 residues. Trimming left V 5 bases short and J 2 bases short, with 16 bases between. CDR1 and CDR2 from the germline V gene are LNHDA and SQIVND (reference sequence). The CDR3 loop reads CASSAPQAVTYEQYF. In DNA form, the CDR3 reads TGTGCCAGTAGTGCCCCCCAGGCCGTAACCTACGAGCAGTACTTC.

This sequence joins TRBV25-1 and TRBJ2-3; TRBD1 aligns across 11 bases. Germline CDR1 and CDR2: MGHDK and SYGVNS. The CDR3 has 17 residues. With 1 base clipped from V and 1 base from J, the junction kept 4 bases outside the gene matches. CDR3 residues: CASSESDRGPGTDTQYF. The CDR3 nucleotides read TGTGCCAGCAGTGAATCGGACAGGGGGCCGGGCACAGATACGCAGTATTTT.